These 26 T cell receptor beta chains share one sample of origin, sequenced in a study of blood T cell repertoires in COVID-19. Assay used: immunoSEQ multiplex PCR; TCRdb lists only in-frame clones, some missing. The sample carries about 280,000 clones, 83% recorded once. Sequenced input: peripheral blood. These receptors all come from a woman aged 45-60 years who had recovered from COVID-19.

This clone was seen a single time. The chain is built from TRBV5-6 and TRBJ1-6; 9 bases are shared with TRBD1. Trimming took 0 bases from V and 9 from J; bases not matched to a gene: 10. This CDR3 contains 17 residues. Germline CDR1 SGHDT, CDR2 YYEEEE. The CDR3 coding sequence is TGTGCCAGCAGCTTGGCCGCAGGAGGACAGGGGATTTCACCCCTCCACTTT. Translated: CASSLAAGGQGISPLHF.

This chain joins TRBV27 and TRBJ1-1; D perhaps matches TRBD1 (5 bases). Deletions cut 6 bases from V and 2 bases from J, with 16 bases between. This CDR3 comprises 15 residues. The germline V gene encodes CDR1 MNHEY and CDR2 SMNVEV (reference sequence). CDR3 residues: CASRGQGGLNTEAFF. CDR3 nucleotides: TGTGCCAGCAGAGGGCAGGGAGGGCTAAACACTGAAGCTTTCTTT.

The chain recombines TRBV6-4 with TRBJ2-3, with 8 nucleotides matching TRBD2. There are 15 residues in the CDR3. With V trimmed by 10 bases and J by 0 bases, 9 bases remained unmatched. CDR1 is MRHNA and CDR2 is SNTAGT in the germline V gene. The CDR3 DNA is TGTGCCACCCAACTAATAGCGGGGAGCACAGATACGCAGTATTTT. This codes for CATQLIAGSTDTQYF.

CDR3 amino acids: CASSSGQGAGVNTEAFF. The DNA of the CDR3 is TGTGCCAGCAGCTCCGGACAGGGGGCCGGGGTGAACACTGAAGCTTTCTTT. The chain has TRBV5-4 and TRBJ1-1, with 11 bases aligning to TRBD1. V trimming: 3 bases; J trimming: 0 bases; junction bases outside the gene matches: 7. This CDR3 has 17 amino acids. The germline V gene encodes CDR1 SGHNT and CDR2 YYREEE (reference sequence).

This chain's CDR3 is CASTTHRRGLNTEAFF. The CDR3 nucleotides read TGTGCCAGCACGACCCACCGGCGGGGACTGAACACTGAAGCTTTCTTT. The rearrangement joins TRBV28 to TRBJ1-1, with a weak D call TRBD1 (5 bases). The CDR3 has 16 residues. Germline CDR1 reads MDHEN; CDR2 reads SYDVKM. Trimming took off 7 bases at V and 0 bases at J, with 18 bases between the two ends.

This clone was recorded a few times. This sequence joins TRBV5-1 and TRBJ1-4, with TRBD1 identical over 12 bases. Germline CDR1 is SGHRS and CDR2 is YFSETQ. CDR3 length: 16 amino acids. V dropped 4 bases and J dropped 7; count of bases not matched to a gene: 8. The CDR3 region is CASSLGQGAAVEKLFF. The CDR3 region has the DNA TGCGCCAGCAGCCTGGGACAGGGGGCGGCGGTTGAAAAACTGTTTTTT.

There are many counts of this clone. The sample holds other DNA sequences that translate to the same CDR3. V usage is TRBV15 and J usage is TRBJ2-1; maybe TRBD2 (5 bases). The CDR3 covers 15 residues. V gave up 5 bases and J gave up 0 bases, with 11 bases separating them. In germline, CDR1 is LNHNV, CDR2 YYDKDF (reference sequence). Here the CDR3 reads CATSGLGSSYNEQFF. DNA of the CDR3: TGTGCCACCAGCGGGTTGGGGAGCTCCTACAATGAGCAGTTCTTC.

The CDR3 DNA sequence: TGTGCCAGTAGTATCATGGGGAGGAGGTTGTCTGGGGCCAACGTCCTGACTTTC. It codes for CASSIMGRRLSGANVLTF. The V and J genes are TRBV19 and TRBJ2-6; possibly TRBD2 for D (6 bases). Germline CDR1 is LNHDA and CDR2 is SQIVND (reference sequence). The CDR3 extends over 18 amino acids. V was pared by 3 bases and J by 1 base, with 16 bases between.

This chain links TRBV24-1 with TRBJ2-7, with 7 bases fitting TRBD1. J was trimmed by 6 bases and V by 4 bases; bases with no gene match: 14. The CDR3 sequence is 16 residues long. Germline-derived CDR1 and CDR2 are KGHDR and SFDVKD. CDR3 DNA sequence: TGTGCCACCAGTGACCAACCGACAGGGACGACGGGCGAGCAGTACTTC. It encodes CATSDQPTGTTGEQYF.

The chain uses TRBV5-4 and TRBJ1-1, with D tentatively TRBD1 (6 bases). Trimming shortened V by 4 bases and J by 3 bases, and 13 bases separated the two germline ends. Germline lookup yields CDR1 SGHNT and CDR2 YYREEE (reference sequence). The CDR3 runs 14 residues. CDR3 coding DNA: TGTGCCAGCAGCCGGGACAACTGGGACACTGAAGCTTTCTTT. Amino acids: CASSRDNWDTEAFF.

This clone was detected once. DNA of the CDR3: TGTGCCAGCAGCATGGGGGGGGCCGTGGACTATGGCTACACCTTC. Its protein product is CASSMGGAVDYGYTF. This chain connects TRBV7-2 to TRBJ1-2, with a possible D match to TRBD1 (6 bases). The CDR3 spans 15 residues. The germline V and J ends were trimmed by 5 bases and 3 bases, with 16 bases remaining between them. Germline V gives CDR1 SGHTA, CDR2 FQGNSA.

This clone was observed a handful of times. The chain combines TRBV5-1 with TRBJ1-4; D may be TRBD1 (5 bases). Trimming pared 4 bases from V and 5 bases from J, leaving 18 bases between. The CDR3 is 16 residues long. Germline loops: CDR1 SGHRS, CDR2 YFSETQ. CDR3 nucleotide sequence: TGCGCCAGCAGCCTGGGACCGCAGGGTCACAATGAAAAACTGTTTTTT. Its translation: CASSLGPQGHNEKLFF.

CDR3 bases: TGTGCCAGCAGCCCTTGGGCGCTTGGCTACACCTTC. It specifies CASSPWALGYTF. The J gene is TRBJ1-2, the V gene TRBV2; D uncertain. This CDR3 region has 12 residues. CDR1 is SNHLY, CDR2 FYNNEI, per germline. V shed 6 bases and J shed 7 bases, with 12 bases lying between them.

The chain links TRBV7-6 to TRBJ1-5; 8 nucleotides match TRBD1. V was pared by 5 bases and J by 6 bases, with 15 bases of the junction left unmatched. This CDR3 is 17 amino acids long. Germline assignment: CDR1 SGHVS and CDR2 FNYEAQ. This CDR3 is CASSERGTGNLGQPQHF. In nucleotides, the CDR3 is TGTGCCAGCAGCGAAAGAGGGACAGGCAACTTGGGTCAGCCCCAGCATTTT.

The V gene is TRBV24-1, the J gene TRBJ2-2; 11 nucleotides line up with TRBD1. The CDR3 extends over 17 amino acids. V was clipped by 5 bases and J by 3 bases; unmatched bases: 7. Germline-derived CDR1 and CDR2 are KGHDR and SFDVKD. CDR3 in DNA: TGTGCCACCAGTGCCTACAAGGGACAGGGGGACACCGGGGAGCTGTTTTTT. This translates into CATSAYKGQGDTGELFF.

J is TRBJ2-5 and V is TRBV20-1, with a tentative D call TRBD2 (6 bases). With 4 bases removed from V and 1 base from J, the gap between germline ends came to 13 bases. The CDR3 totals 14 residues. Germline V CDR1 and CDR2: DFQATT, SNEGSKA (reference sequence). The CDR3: CSATEGLAQETQYF. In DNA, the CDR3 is TGCAGTGCTACTGAGGGACTTGCCCAAGAGACCCAGTACTTC.

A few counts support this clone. CDR3 nucleotide sequence: TGTGCCAGCAGCTTGGATCTAGGCTATGGCTACACCTTC. Its translation: CASSLDLGYGYTF. This chain uses TRBV5-5 with TRBJ1-2; D remains ambiguous. Trimming removed 0 bases from V and 4 bases from J, with 7 bases in between. CDR1 and CDR2 from the germline V gene are SGHKS and YYEKEE (reference sequence). The CDR3 spans 13 residues.

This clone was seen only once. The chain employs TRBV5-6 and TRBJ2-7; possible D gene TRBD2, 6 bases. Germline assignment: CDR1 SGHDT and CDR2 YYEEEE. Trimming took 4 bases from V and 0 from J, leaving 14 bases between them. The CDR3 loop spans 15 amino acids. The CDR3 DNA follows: TGTGCCAGCAGCCGGGGGTGGGTTCCCTCCTACGAGCAGTACTTC. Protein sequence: CASSRGWVPSYEQYF.

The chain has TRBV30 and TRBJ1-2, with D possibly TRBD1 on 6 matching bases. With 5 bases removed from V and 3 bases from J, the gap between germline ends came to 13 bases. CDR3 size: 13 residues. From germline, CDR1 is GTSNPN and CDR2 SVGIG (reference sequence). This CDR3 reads CAWAPTGYYGYTF. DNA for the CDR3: TGTGCCTGGGCACCAACAGGGTACTATGGCTACACCTTC. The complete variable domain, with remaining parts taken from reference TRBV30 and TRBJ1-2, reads SQTIHQWPATLVQPVGSPLSLECTVEGTSNPNLYWYRQAAGRGLQLLFYSVGIGQISSEVPQNLSASRPQDRQFILSSKKLLLSDSGFYLCAWAPTGYYGYTFGSGTRLTVV.

The CDR3 is CASSVGGSRTYEQYF. The CDR3 bases are TGCGCCAGCAGCGTGGGAGGAAGCCGGACCTACGAGCAGTACTTC. This sequence joins TRBV5-1 and TRBJ2-7; a weak D match, TRBD2 (6 bases). CDR1 and CDR2 from the germline V gene are SGHRS and YFSETQ. CDR3 length: 15 residues. V was shortened by 4 bases and J by 2 bases, with 16 bases between the two germline ends.

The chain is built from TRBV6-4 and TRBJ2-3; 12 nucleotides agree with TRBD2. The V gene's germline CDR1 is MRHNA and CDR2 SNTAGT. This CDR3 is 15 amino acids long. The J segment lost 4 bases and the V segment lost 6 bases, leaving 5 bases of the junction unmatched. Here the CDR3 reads CASSPTSGSADTQYF. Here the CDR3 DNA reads TGTGCCAGCAGCCCGACTAGCGGGAGTGCAGATACGCAGTATTTT.

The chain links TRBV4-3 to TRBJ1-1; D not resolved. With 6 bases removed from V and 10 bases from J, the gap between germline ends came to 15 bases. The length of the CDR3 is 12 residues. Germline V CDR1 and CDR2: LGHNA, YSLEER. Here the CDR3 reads CASRRNLAGAFF. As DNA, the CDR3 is TGCGCCAGCAGACGAAACCTCGCAGGAGCTTTCTTT.

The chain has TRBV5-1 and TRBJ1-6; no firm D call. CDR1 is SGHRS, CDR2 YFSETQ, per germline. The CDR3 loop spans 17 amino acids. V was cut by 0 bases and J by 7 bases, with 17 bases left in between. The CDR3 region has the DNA TGCGCCAGCAGCTTGGCCAAGAGGAGTGGAGGGAATTCACCCCTCCACTTT. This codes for CASSLAKRSGGNSPLHF.

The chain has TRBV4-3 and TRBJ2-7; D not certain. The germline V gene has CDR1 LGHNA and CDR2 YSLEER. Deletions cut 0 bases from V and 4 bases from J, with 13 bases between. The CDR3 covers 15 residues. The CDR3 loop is CASSQDSAGPYEQYF. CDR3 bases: TGCGCCAGCAGCCAAGATTCGGCTGGGCCGTACGAGCAGTACTTC.

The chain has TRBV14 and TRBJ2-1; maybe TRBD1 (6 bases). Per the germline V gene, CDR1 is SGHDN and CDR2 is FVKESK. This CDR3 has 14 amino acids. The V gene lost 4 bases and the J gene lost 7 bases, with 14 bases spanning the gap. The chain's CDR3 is CASSRRTAGNEQFF. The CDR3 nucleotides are TGTGCCAGCAGCCGGCGGACAGCAGGGAATGAGCAGTTCTTC.

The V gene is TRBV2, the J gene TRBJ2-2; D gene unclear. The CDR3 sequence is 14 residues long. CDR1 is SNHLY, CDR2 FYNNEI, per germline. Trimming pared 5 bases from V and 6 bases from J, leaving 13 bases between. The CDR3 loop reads CASSSLSIAGELFF. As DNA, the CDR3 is TGTGCCAGCAGTTCCCTTTCGATAGCCGGGGAGCTGTTTTTT.